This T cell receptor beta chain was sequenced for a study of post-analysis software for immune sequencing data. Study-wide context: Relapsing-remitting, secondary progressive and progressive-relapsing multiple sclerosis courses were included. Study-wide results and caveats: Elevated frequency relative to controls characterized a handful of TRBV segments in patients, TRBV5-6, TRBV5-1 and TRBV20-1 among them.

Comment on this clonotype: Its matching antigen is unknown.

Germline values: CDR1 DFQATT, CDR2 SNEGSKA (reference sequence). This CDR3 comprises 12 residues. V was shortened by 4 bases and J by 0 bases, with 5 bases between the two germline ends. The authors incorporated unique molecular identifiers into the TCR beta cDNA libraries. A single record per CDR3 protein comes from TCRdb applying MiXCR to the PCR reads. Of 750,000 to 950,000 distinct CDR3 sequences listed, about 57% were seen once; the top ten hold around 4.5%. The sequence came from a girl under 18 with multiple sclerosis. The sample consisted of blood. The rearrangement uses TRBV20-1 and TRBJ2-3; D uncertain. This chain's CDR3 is CSATSSTDTQYF. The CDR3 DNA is TGCAGTGCTACCTCTAGCACAGATACGCAGTATTTT.